This T cell receptor beta chain was observed in a study of cytomegalovirus exposure and HLA in healthy donors. Study information: HLA-typed donors contributed 80 million or so unique TCRs, which were held in an early data release. Study-level findings and limits: Indistinguishable V segments such as TRBV6-2 and TRBV6-3 were excluded. There were some public TCRs occurring in many donors, but most TCR sequences were rare. High sensitivity and specificity were reportedly achieved when the classifier diagnosed cytomegalovirus status.

The PCR made use of 60 Vbeta and 13 Jbeta primers. The protocol was immunoSEQ multiplex PCR, while the TCRdb copy is restricted to in-frame clones and leaves out a portion. Of 50,000 to 70,000 clones listed, 55% to 65% are singletons. Worth noting for this clone: Its antigen is undetermined.

V lost 1 base to trimming and J lost 10 bases, with 10 bases between them. The length of the CDR3 is 13 residues. Germline CDR1 MNHEY, CDR2 SMNVEV (reference sequence). Sequenced input: PBMCs. This sequence joins TRBV27 and TRBJ1-4; possible D gene TRBD1, 5 bases. This TCR was recovered from a man aged 25 to 40 in good health and CMV-seronegative. CDR3 nucleotides: TGTGCCAGCAGTTTATTAGGGGTTGGAAAACTGTTTTTT. Protein sequence: CASSLLGVGKLFF.